The 6 T cell receptor beta chains reported below all come from one sample, sequenced in a study of shared clonotypes between healthy human individuals. The data were produced by immunoSEQ multiplex PCR, yet TCRdb's version contains in-frame clones alone and is incomplete. Of fewer than 2.5 million clones in the sample, over 85% were seen once. The sample consisted of naive CD4+ T cells from PBMCs. Subset specified: CD45RA+ positively selected. These receptors originate from a man aged 18 to 29 in good health. Some clones in this sample may be carry-over from other donors' samples.

The genes are TRBV10-3 and TRBJ1-4; D gene unclear. The length of the CDR3 is 14 residues. Germline lookup yields CDR1 ENHRY and CDR2 SYGVKD. V was shortened by 0 bases and J by 8 bases, with 10 bases between the two germline ends. The CDR3 DNA follows: TGTGCCATCAGTGAGTCGAGGGTTGGGGAAAAACTGTTTTTT. Translated, it gives CAISESRVGEKLFF.

This clone was recorded only once. The rearrangement uses TRBV30 and TRBJ2-1; 9 nucleotides agree with TRBD2. This CDR3 contains 14 residues. The V and J ends lost 0 bases and 6 bases, in that order; junction bases with no gene match: 3. The germline V gene encodes CDR1 GTSNPN and CDR2 SVGIG (reference sequence). CDR3 amino acids: CAWSVAGGFNEQFF. The CDR3 DNA follows: TGTGCCTGGAGTGTAGCGGGAGGCTTCAATGAGCAGTTCTTC.

The chain combines TRBV5-4 with TRBJ2-1, with D uncertain. V lost 3 bases and J lost 9, with 7 bases in between. The germline CDR1 and CDR2 sequences are SGHNT and YYREEE (reference sequence). The CDR3 has 11 amino acids. The CDR3 loop reads CASSSPFEQFF. CDR3 in DNA: TGTGCCAGCAGCTCACCATTTGAGCAGTTCTTC.

With respect to this clone: Other DNA sequences in this specimen translate into the identical CDR3. The chain employs TRBV28 and TRBJ2-7; D uncertain. Between the trimmed V and J ends, which lost 1 base and 3 bases, there was a span of 4 bases. The V gene's germline CDR1 is MDHEN and CDR2 SYDVKM. The CDR3 spans 12 residues. This chain's CDR3 is CASSLLYYEQYF. Here the CDR3 DNA reads TGTGCCAGCAGTTTATTATACTACGAGCAGTACTTC.

This clone came up once. The same CDR3 is also encoded by other DNA sequences in this sample. The gene calls are TRBV5-1 and TRBJ2-5; TRBD2 matches at 11 bases. The CDR3 contains 15 residues. V shed 0 bases and J 4 bases; nucleotides not matched to a gene: 2. The germline gives CDR1 SGHRS, CDR2 YFSETQ. In DNA, the CDR3 is TGCGCCAGCAGCTTGGGTCTAGCGGGAGGAGAGACCCAGTACTTC. It codes for CASSLGLAGGETQYF.

CDR3 DNA sequence: TGTGCCAGCAGTTTATTCGACAGTCGAAACACTGAAGCTTTCTTT. Residues: CASSLFDSRNTEAFF. The V gene is TRBV27, the J gene TRBJ1-1; D possibly corresponds to TRBD1 (5 bases). Germline values: CDR1 MNHEY, CDR2 SMNVEV (reference sequence). V lost 1 base to trimming and J lost 2 bases, with 11 bases between them. This CDR3 is 15 amino acids long.